These 23 T cell receptor beta chains came from one sample sequenced in a study of blood T cells in healthy people across ages. For the second PCR, which ran for about 7 to 11 cycles, a sample-barcoded 5' primer and a J-beta primer mix were used. From the 5' RACE reads, TCRdb called clonotypes with MiXCR, one entry per CDR3 protein. The table has around 1,700,000 distinct CDR3 sequences, 28% seen once. The sample consisted of blood. The receptors were gathered from a woman in her 30s in good health.

About this clonotype: With a much larger clone just one base away, this may be a read error. The CDR3: CANSLRATGQHQPQHF. The CDR3 DNA reads as TGTGCCAACAGCTTAAGGGCAACAGGACAACATCAGCCCCAGCATTTT. The chain carries TRBV7-2 and TRBJ1-5, with a possible D match to TRBD1 (5 bases). CDR3 length: 16 residues. From germline, CDR1 is SGHTA and CDR2 FQGNSA.

This chain links TRBV4-2 with TRBJ2-1; 8 nucleotides agree with TRBD2. V trimming: 4 bases; J trimming: 8 bases; junction bases outside the gene matches: 10. The germline V gene encodes CDR1 LGHNA and CDR2 YNFKEQ. CDR3 length equals 15 residues. CDR3 sequence (DNA): TGTGCCAGCAGCCTTTCTCCGGGGGGGCAGCATGAGCAGTTCTTC. Protein sequence: CASSLSPGGQHEQFF.

This chain uses TRBV9 with TRBJ2-7; 10 bases align to TRBD1. The CDR3 length is 17 residues. Germline CDR1 SGDLS, CDR2 YYNGEE. Trimming removed 4 bases from V and 2 bases from J; junction bases left unmatched: 12. CDR3 nucleotide sequence: TGTGCCAGCAGCCCCCGGTTAGACAGGGGGCGGACCTACGAGCAGTACTTC. Translating gives CASSPRLDRGRTYEQYF.

This clonotype was observed a handful of times. V is TRBV20-1 and J is TRBJ2-7; D possibly corresponds to TRBD2 (6 bases). The germline V and J ends were trimmed by 3 bases and 2 bases, with 14 bases remaining between them. CDR3 length equals 14 residues. CDR1 DFQATT and CDR2 SNEGSKA come from the germline V gene (reference sequence). CDR3 residues: CSARVRDSAYEQYF. For the CDR3, the DNA is TGCAGTGCTAGGGTACGGGACTCGGCCTACGAGCAGTACTTC.

This clonotype came up a few times. This chain links TRBV6-5 with TRBJ2-3; no firm D call. The CDR3 runs 12 residues. The V end lost 4 bases, the J end lost 10 bases, and 12 bases lay between the germline ends. Germline V gives CDR1 MNHEY, CDR2 SVGAGI. DNA of the CDR3: TGTGCCAGCAGTTCCGGCCAAAGAGCGCAGTATTTT. This sequence encodes CASSSGQRAQYF.

There are many counts of this clonotype. This chain joins TRBV29-1 and TRBJ1-2; D remains unclear. The ends were cut back, 4 bases at V and 5 bases at J, with 8 bases in the middle. The germline V gene has CDR1 SQVTM and CDR2 ANQGSEA. The CDR3 loop spans 11 amino acids. In nucleotides, the CDR3 is TGCAGCGTTGTAGACTTATATGGCTACACCTTC. This translates into CSVVDLYGYTF.

This clonotype was seen more than once but under ten times. J is TRBJ2-3 and V is TRBV21-1; no check of the table's D call, TRBD1, against the DNA was made. TRBV21-1 is marked as a pseudogene. CDR3 length: 17 amino acids. CDR3 sequence reads: CARSPRSGGGRTDTQYF. The CDR3 region has the DNA TGTGCCAGAAGCCCTCGATCAGGGGGCGGGAGAACAGATACGCAGTATTTT.

This clonotype was counted only a few times. A junction end diverges from the germline sequence, so it may reflect a read error. This chain connects TRBV7-9 to TRBJ1-3; 7 bases are a match to TRBD1. Germline-derived CDR1 and CDR2 are SEHNR and FQNEAQ (reference sequence). The CDR3 has 17 residues. CDR3 region: CASSLATGITSGNTIYF. Here the CDR3 DNA reads TGTGCCAGCAGCCTAGCGACAGGGATTACCTCTGGAAACACCATATATTTT. Combining the CDR3 with reference TRBV7-9 and TRBJ1-3 gives the whole variable domain DTGVSQNPRHKITKRGQNVTFRCDPISEHNRLYWYRQTLGQGPEFLTYFQNEAQLEKSRLLSDRFSAERPKGSFSTLEIQRTEQGDSAMYLCASSLATGITSGNTIYFGEGSWLTVV.

V is TRBV9 and J is TRBJ2-4, with D possibly matching TRBD2 (5 bases). V shed 7 bases and J shed 0 bases, with 8 bases lying between them. Germline CDR1 is SGDLS and CDR2 is YYNGEE. This CDR3 has 13 amino acids. In DNA, the CDR3 is TGTGCCAGCGCCCGGGGAGCCAAAAACATTCAGTACTTC. Its translation: CASARGAKNIQYF.

This clonotype has only a few counts. This chain links TRBV20-1 with TRBJ2-1; TRBD2 matches at 10 bases. The DNA end favors TRBJ2-7, so the J call may be wrong. The germline CDR1 and CDR2 sequences are DFQATT and SNEGSKA (reference sequence). This CDR3 region has 14 residues. CDR3 sequence (DNA): TGCAGTGCTAGAAGCGGGGGGGCCTACAATGAGCAGTACTTC. The encoded protein is CSARSGGAYNEQYF.

This clonotype was found many times. CDR3 DNA: TGTGCCAGCAGCAAAGACAGGGGCAACGAGCAGTACTTC. Its translation: CASSKDRGNEQYF. The V call is TRBV7-7, the J call TRBJ2-7; 8 nucleotides match TRBD1. Germline V gene data show CDR1 as SSHAT and CDR2 as FNYEAQ (reference sequence). The CDR3 runs 13 residues. V was pared by 5 bases and J by 5 bases, with 5 bases of the junction left unmatched.

This clonotype has at least ten counts. V usage is TRBV5-5 and J usage is TRBJ2-7; 11 bases fit TRBD2. V was clipped by 4 bases and J by 4 bases; unmatched bases: 7. The germline CDR1 and CDR2 sequences are SGHKS and YYEKEE (reference sequence). The CDR3 consists of 15 residues. Here the CDR3 reads CASSTPGLAVYEQYF. The CDR3 DNA reads as TGTGCCAGCAGCACACCGGGACTAGCGGTGTACGAGCAGTACTTC.

This clonotype was seen just once. The V gene is TRBV5-1, the J gene TRBJ2-1, with 8 positions matching TRBD2. Per the germline V gene, CDR1 is SGHRS and CDR2 is YFSETQ. The CDR3 extends over 16 amino acids. Trimming at V came to 4 bases and at J to 6 bases, leaving 12 bases not matched to a gene. This chain's CDR3 is CASSTHPSGRPNEQFF. The CDR3 DNA follows: TGCGCCAGCAGCACACACCCTAGCGGGCGCCCCAATGAGCAGTTCTTC.

This clonotype has a handful of counts. Possible read error: a much larger clone is one base away. The CDR3 sequence: CTSRAGSEYGYTF. The CDR3 DNA follows: TGCACCAGCAGGGCCGGGTCGGAGTATGGCTACACCTTC. The chain couples TRBV5-1 to TRBJ1-2; weak D call: TRBD1 (5 bases). This CDR3 is built from 13 residues. Germline V gene data show CDR1 as SGHRS and CDR2 as YFSETQ.

V gene TRBV3-1 combines with J gene TRBJ2-1; 11 positions agree with TRBD2. V was clipped by 0 bases and J by 5 bases; unmatched bases: 9. The CDR3 loop spans 18 amino acids. Germline V CDR1 and CDR2: LGHDT, YNNKEL (reference sequence). CDR3 residues: CASSQDKGGLAGHNEQFF. The CDR3, as DNA: TGTGCCAGCAGCCAAGATAAAGGCGGACTAGCGGGTCACAATGAGCAGTTCTTC.

The chain has TRBV20-1 and TRBJ2-5; no reliable D call. Germline V CDR1 and CDR2: DFQATT, SNEGSKA (reference sequence). V was cut by 0 bases and J by 7 bases, with 9 bases left in between. This CDR3 has 12 amino acids. For the CDR3, the DNA is TGCAGTGCTAGAGATGTTCGAAGGACCCAGTACTTC. It is translated as CSARDVRRTQYF.

This clonotype was recorded at least ten times. The chain couples TRBV5-1 to TRBJ2-7; 9 positions match TRBD1. With 3 bases clipped from V and 3 bases from J, the junction kept 7 bases outside the gene matches. Germline lookup yields CDR1 SGHRS and CDR2 YFSETQ. The CDR3 covers 15 residues. The DNA for the CDR3 is TGCGCCAGCAGCTCCCCCGGGACAGGGCACTACGAGCAGTACTTC. Protein: CASSSPGTGHYEQYF.

The CDR3 sequence is CASSHWDRFEQFF. The CDR3 nucleotides read TGTGCCAGCAGCCATTGGGACCGCTTTGAGCAGTTCTTC. The J gene is TRBJ2-1, the V gene TRBV3-1; possibly TRBD1 or TRBD2 for D (5 bases each). Trimming removed 3 bases from V and 9 bases from J, with 12 bases in between. CDR3 length equals 13 residues. The germline V gene encodes CDR1 LGHDT and CDR2 YNNKEL (reference sequence).

Remarks on this clonotype: A much larger clone lies one base from this, so it may be a read error. V is TRBV12-3 or TRBV12-4 and J is TRBJ2-5; 7 bases fit TRBD1. Gene TRBJ2-7 matches the end of the DNA better, so the J call may be wrong. The CDR3 is 13 residues long. The CDR3 region is CASRFQGVYEQYF. The DNA for the CDR3 is TGTGCCAGCAGGTTTCAGGGGGTCTACGAGCAGTACTTC.

This clonotype was recorded once. This chain's CDR3 is CASTTTGGHEKLFF. Here the CDR3 DNA reads TGTGCCAGCACCACGACAGGGGGTCATGAAAAACTGTTTTTT. The chain couples TRBV27 to TRBJ1-4; 9 bases match TRBD1. V was pared by 7 bases and J by 6 bases, with 6 bases of the junction left unmatched. CDR1 is MNHEY, CDR2 SMNVEV, per germline (reference sequence). The CDR3 sequence is 14 residues long.

There are a few counts of this clonotype. The chain links TRBV14 to TRBJ2-5; D not certain. V shed 1 base and J shed 11 bases, with 14 bases lying between them. Germline CDR1 SGHDN, CDR2 FVKESK. CDR3 length equals 13 residues. The CDR3 nucleotides read TGTGCCAGCAGCCAAGGTTCGGGTAATGTGCAGTACTTC. Translated: CASSQGSGNVQYF. Looking up the rest from reference TRBV14 and TRBJ2-5 gives the full variable domain: EAGVTQFPSHSVIEKGQTVTLRCDPISGHDNLYWYRRVMGKEIKFLLHFVKESKQDESGMPNNRFLAERTGGTYSTLKVQPAELEDSGVYFCASSQGSGNVQYFGPGTRLLVL.

Notes on this clonotype: Germline and junction disagree at one end, which may indicate a read error. The genes are TRBV14 and TRBJ1-6, with 8 bases aligning to TRBD1. CDR3 length equals 15 residues. In germline, CDR1 is SGHDN, CDR2 FVKESK. The CDR3 DNA follows: TGTGCCAGCAGCAGCCGGACAGGGCAAAATTCACCCCGCCACTTT. Amino acids: CASSSRTGQNSPRHF. Full variable domain (remainder filled in from reference TRBV14 and TRBJ1-6): EAGVTQFPSHSVIEKGQTVTLRCDPISGHDNLYWYRRVMGKEIKFLLHFVKESKQDESGMPNNRFLAERTGGTYSTLKVQPAELEDSGVYFCASSSRTGQNSPRHFGNGTRLTVT.

This clonotype was seen a handful of times. The V gene is TRBV20-1, the J gene TRBJ2-3; 9 bases are shared with TRBD2. J lost 5 bases, V lost 0 bases, and 3 bases had no gene match. This CDR3 has 14 residues. The germline gives CDR1 DFQATT, CDR2 SNEGSKA (reference sequence). CDR3 sequence (DNA): TGCAGTGCTAGAGATAGCGGGAGAGTAGATACGCAGTATTTT. Protein sequence: CSARDSGRVDTQYF.